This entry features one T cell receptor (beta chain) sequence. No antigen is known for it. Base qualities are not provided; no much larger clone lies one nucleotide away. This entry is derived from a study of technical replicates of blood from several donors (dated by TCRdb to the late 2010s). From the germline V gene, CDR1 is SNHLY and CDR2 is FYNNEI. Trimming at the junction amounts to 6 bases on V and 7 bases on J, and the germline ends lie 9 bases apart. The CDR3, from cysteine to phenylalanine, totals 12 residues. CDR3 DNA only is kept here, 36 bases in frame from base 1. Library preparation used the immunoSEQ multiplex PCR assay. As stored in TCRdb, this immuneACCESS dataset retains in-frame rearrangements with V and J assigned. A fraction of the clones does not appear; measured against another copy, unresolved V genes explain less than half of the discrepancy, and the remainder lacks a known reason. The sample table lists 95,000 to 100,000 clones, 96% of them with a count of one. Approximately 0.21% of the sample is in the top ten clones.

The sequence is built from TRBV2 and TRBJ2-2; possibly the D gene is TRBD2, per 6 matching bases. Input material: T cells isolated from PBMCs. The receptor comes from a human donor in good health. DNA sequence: TGTGCCAGCAGGGCGGAGGGCGGGGAGCTGTTTTTT. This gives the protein CASRAEGGELFF.